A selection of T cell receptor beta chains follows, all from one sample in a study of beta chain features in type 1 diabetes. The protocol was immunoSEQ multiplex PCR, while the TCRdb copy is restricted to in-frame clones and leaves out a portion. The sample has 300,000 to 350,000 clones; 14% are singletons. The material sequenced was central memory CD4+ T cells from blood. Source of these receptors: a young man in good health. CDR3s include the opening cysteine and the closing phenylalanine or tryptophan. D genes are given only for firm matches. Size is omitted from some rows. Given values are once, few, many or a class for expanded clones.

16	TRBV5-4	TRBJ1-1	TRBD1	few	TGTGCCAGCAGCCCCTTAGACAGGGCAATAAACACTGAAGCTTTCTTT	CASSPLDRAINTEAFF
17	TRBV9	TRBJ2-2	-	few	TGTGCCAGCAGCCCTTCTAGCGTTGTATCAGGATACGGGGAGCTGTTTTTT	CASSPSSVVSGYGELFF
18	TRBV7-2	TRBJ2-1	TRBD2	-	TGTGCCAGCAGCCCAAGCGGGAGGGCCTTCGACTTAGGCAATGAGCAGCTCTTC	CASSPSGRAFDLGNEQLF
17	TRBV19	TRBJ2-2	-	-	TGTGCCAGTAGTGTCGACAGCGCTCCCCCTAACACCGGGGAGCTGTTTTTT	CASSVDSAPPNTGELFF
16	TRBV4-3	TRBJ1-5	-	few	TGCGCCAGCAGCCAAGGCGCACAGGCAAATAATCAGCCCCAGCATTTT	CASSQGAQANNQPQHF
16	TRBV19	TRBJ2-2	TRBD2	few	TGTGCCAGTAGTCGATCTCTAGCGGCGAACACCGGGGAGCTGTTTTTT	CASSRSLAANTGELFF
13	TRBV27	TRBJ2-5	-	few	TGTGCCAGCAGTTTATCGCGTGTGGAGACCCAGTACTTC	CASSLSRVETQYF
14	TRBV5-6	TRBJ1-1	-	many	TGTGCCAGCAGCTTGGTCGTATCGAACACTGAAGCTTTCTTT	CASSLVVSNTEAFF
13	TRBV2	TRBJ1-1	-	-	TGTGCCAGCAGTGAAAGGGAGAGGACTGAAGCTTTCTTT	CASSERERTEAFF
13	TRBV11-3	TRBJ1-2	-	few	TGTGCCAGCAGCCTTACAGGGTTGCATGGCTACACCTTC	CASSLTGLHGYTF
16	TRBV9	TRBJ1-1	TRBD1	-	TGTGCCAGCAGCGTACAGGGACAGGGCTTGAACACTGAAGCTTTCTTT	CASSVQGQGLNTEAFF
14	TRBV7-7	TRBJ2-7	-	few	TGTGCCAGCAGCTTAGCACCGGGACCCTACGAGCAGTACTTC	CASSLAPGPYEQYF